A selection of T cell receptor beta chains follows, all from one sample in a study of OX40 agonist ivuxolimab in advanced cancers. Clones were read by immunoSEQ multiplex PCR, and TCRdb kept only the in-frame ones, dropping some. The sample yields around 74,000 clones, 85% to 95% seen once. The sample in question was CD4+ or CD8+ T cells sorted from blood, obtained in a trial of the OX40 agonist ivuxolimab. The receptors shown here come from an adult with an advanced solid tumor such as melanoma, head and neck, liver or kidney cancer. The CDR3 runs from the conserved cysteine through the conserved F or W. D genes are given only for firm matches.

D | J | V | CDR3 | DNA
- | TRBJ1-5 | TRBV6-5 | CASSLLSGINQPQHF | TGTGCCAGCAGTCTCCTATCAGGGATCAATCAGCCCCAGCATTTT
- | TRBJ2-3 | TRBV19 | CASSLMRHTDTQYF | TGTGCCAGTAGTCTCATGAGACACACAGATACGCAGTATTTT
TRBD1 | TRBJ1-6 | TRBV9 | CASSAGDSINSPLHF | TGTGCCAGCAGCGCCGGGGACAGCATCAATTCACCCCTCCACTTT
- | TRBJ1-1 | TRBV6-5 | CASSYGGEAFF | TGTGCCAGCAGTTACGGGGGAGAAGCTTTCTTT
- | TRBJ2-7 | TRBV5-6 | CASSLGQFYEQYF | TGTGCCAGCAGCTTGGGACAGTTTTACGAGCAGTACTTC
- | TRBJ2-7 | TRBV7-6 | CASSPAGDAYEQYF | TGTGCCAGCAGCCCGGCTGGGGATGCCTACGAGCAGTACTTC
- | TRBJ1-2 | TRBV19 | CASSIVGQNYGYTF | TGTGCCAGTAGTATAGTTGGGCAGAACTATGGCTACACCTTC
- | TRBJ1-4 | TRBV15 | CATRARGWGEKLFF | TGTGCCACCAGGGCACGGGGCTGGGGTGAAAAACTGTTTTTT
- | TRBJ2-5 | TRBV9 | CASSDGTTRPETQYF | TGTGCCAGCAGCGATGGGACCACCCGGCCGGAGACCCAGTACTTC
TRBD1 | TRBJ2-7 | TRBV4-2 | CASSQRQGIAYEQYF | TGTGCCAGCAGCCAGCGACAGGGGATTGCGTACGAGCAGTACTTC
- | TRBJ2-1 | TRBV11-2 | CASSWAVRGFYNEQFF | TGTGCCAGCAGCTGGGCGGTGAGGGGGTTCTACAATGAGCAGTTCTTC
- | TRBJ2-7 | TRBV6-6 | CASSLARQFEQYF | TGTGCCAGCAGCCTGGCCAGACAATTCGAGCAGTACTTC
- | TRBJ1-5 | TRBV19 | CASSIVQDSNQPQHF | TGTGCCAGTAGTATAGTACAGGATAGCAATCAGCCCCAGCATTTT
- | TRBJ1-1 | TRBV6-1 | CASSDYGAFF | TGTGCCAGCAGTGATTACGGAGCTTTCTTT
TRBD1 | TRBJ1-3 | TRBV6-5 | CASSWGTAGNTIYF | TGTGCCAGCAGTTGGGGGACAGCAGGAAACACCATATATTTT